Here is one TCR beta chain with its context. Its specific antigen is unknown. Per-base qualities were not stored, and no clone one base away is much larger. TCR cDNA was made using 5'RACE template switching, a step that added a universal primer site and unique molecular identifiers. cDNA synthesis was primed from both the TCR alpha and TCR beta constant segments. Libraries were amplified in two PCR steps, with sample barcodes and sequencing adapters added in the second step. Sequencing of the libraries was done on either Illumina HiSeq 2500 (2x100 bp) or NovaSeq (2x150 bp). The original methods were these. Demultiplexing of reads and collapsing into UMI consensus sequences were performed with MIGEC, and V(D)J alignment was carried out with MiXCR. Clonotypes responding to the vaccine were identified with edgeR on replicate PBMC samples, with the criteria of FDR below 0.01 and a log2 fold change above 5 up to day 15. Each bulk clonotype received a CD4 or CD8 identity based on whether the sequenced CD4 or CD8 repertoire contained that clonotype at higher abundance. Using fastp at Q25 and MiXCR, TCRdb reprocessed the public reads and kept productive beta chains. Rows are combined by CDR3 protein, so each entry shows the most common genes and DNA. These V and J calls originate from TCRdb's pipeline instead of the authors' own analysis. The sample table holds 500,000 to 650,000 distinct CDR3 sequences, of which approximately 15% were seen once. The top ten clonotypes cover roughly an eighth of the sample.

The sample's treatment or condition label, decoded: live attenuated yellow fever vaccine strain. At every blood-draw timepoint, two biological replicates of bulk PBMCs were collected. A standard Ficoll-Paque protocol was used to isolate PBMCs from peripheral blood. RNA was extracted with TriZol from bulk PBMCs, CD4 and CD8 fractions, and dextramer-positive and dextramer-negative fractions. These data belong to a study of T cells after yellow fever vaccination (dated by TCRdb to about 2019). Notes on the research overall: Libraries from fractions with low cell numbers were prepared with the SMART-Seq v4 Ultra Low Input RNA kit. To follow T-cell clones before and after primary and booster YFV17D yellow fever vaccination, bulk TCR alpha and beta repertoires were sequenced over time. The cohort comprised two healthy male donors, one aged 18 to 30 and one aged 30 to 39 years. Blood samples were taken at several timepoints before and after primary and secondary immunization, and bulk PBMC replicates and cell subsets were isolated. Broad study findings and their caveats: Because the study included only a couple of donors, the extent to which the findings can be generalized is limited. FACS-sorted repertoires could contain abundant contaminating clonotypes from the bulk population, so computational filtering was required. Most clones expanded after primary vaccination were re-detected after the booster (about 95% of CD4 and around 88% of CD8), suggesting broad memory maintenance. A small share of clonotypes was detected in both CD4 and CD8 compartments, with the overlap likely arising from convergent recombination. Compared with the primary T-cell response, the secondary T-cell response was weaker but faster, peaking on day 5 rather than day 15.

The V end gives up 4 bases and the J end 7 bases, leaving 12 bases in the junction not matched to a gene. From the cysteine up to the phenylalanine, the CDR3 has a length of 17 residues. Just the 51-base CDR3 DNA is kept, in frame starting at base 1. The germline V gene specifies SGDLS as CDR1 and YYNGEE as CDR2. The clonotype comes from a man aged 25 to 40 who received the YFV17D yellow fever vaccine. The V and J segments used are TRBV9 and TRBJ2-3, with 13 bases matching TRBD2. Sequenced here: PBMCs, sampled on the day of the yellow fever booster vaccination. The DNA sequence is TGTGCCAGCAGCAACTCCACCGGGACTAGCGGGATGTATACGCAGTATTTT. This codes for CASSNSTGTSGMYTQYF.